These 16 T cell receptor beta chains came from one sample sequenced in a study of blood T cell repertoires in COVID-19. Assay used: immunoSEQ multiplex PCR; TCRdb lists only in-frame clones, some missing. The table records about 160,000 clones, around 93% of them present only once. Sequencing was carried out using peripheral blood. The receptors were sampled from a man aged 25-45 years with COVID-19, enrolled during active disease.

The chain is built from TRBV19 and TRBJ1-5; D is unclear. This CDR3 contains 12 residues. Germline CDR1 and CDR2: LNHDA and SQIVND (reference sequence). V was trimmed by 4 bases and J by 4 bases, leaving 5 bases between them. The CDR3 loop reads CASSNSNQPQHF. CDR3 DNA sequence: TGTGCCAGTAGTAACAGTAATCAGCCCCAGCATTTT.

This chain uses TRBV5-5 with TRBJ2-1; no clear D. Germline V gene lookup returns CDR1 SGHKS and CDR2 YYEKEE (reference sequence). This CDR3 has 15 residues. V was pared by 0 bases and J by 1 base, with 8 bases between. The CDR3 spells CASSLDTPSYNEQFF. The CDR3 nucleotides are TGTGCCAGCAGCTTGGACACCCCATCCTACAATGAGCAGTTCTTC.

The chain combines TRBV20-1 with TRBJ2-3; 7 positions match TRBD2. There are 15 residues in the CDR3. Germline V gene lookup returns CDR1 DFQATT and CDR2 SNEGSKA (reference sequence). Germline trimming cut 8 bases from V and 3 bases from J; bases unmatched to any gene: 14. The chain's CDR3 is CSSSGREGPTDTQYF. CDR3 sequence (DNA): TGCAGTTCCAGTGGAAGGGAGGGCCCTACAGATACGCAGTATTTT.

The chain links TRBV19 to TRBJ1-2, with TRBD1 as a possible D gene (6 bases). The CDR3 is 14 amino acids. CDR1 and CDR2 from the germline V gene are LNHDA and SQIVND (reference sequence). Trimming left V 10 bases short and J 4 bases short, with 19 bases between. The CDR3: CATAGQTLIYGYTF. CDR3 bases: TGTGCCACCGCAGGACAGACGCTAATCTATGGCTACACCTTC.

This clone was counted once. The chain joins TRBV19 to TRBJ1-1; a possible D gene is TRBD1 (5 bases). Germline CDR1 LNHDA, CDR2 SQIVND (reference sequence). V lost 6 bases and J lost 1, with 9 bases in between. The CDR3 length is 13 residues. CDR3 nucleotide sequence: TGTGCCAGTAGAATGGGGGGGAACACTGAAGCTTTCTTT. Its translation: CASRMGGNTEAFF.

The chain uses TRBV27 and TRBJ2-5; 8 nucleotides match TRBD1. V was pared by 10 bases and J by 2 bases, with 9 bases of the junction left unmatched. Germline lookup yields CDR1 MNHEY and CDR2 SMNVEV (reference sequence). The CDR3 contains 14 residues. The CDR3 DNA sequence: TGTGCCACCGGACAGGGACAAATACAAGAGACCCAGTACTTC. Translated: CATGQGQIQETQYF.

In DNA form, the CDR3 reads TGTGCCAGCAGTTTGTCAACGGACCTGCGGAGGACTGAAGCTTTCTTT. Encoded protein: CASSLSTDLRRTEAFF. This rearrangement joins TRBV28 to TRBJ1-1, with D unresolved. The CDR3 has 16 residues. From germline, CDR1 is MDHEN and CDR2 SYDVKM. V lost 3 bases and J lost 5, with 19 bases in between.

In this sample, this clone turned up once. This chain links TRBV29-1 with TRBJ2-7; D remains ambiguous. V lost 6 bases and J 0 bases, leaving 15 bases between the germline ends. This CDR3 has 14 amino acids. In germline, CDR1 is SQVTM, CDR2 ANQGSEA. The CDR3 coding sequence is TGCAGCGTCTATGACGGAGTTAGCTCCTACGAGCAGTACTTC. This encodes CSVYDGVSSYEQYF.

This chain links TRBV28 with TRBJ1-3; 9 bases align to TRBD1. CDR1 and CDR2 (germline): MDHEN, SYDVKM. Trimming at V came to 5 bases and at J to 0 bases, leaving 17 bases not matched to a gene. The CDR3 covers 20 residues. CDR3 region: CASSRGQGPFHYSSGNTIYF. The CDR3 bases are TGTGCCAGCAGTCGAGGACAGGGGCCGTTTCATTACAGCTCTGGAAACACCATATATTTT.

This clone was recorded once. The chain recombines TRBV24-1 with TRBJ2-1, with TRBD1 matching over 9 bases. Trimming took 2 bases from V and 7 from J; bases not matched to a gene: 2. The CDR3 runs to 14 residues. The germline V gene encodes CDR1 KGHDR and CDR2 SFDVKD. CDR3 nucleotides: TGTGCCACCAGTGATTCGACAGGGGGGAATGAGCAGTTCTTC. This encodes CATSDSTGGNEQFF.

The J gene is TRBJ1-3, the V gene TRBV6-6; TRBD1 might be the D (5 bases). The CDR3 spans 14 residues. Germline V gene lookup returns CDR1 MNHNY and CDR2 SVGAGI (reference sequence). Trimming cost V 6 bases and J 4 bases, with 13 bases left between them. The DNA of the CDR3 is TGTGCCAGCAGGGACACAAGGTCAGGAAACACCATATATTTT. It is translated as CASRDTRSGNTIYF.

V and J are TRBV7-9 and TRBJ2-7; 8 nucleotides align to TRBD1. The CDR3 consists of 12 residues. V dropped 3 bases and J dropped 6; count of bases not matched to a gene: 1. Germline values: CDR1 SEHNR, CDR2 FQNEAQ (reference sequence). The CDR3 sequence: CASSFGTGEQYF. The DNA for the CDR3 is TGTGCCAGCAGCTTCGGGACAGGCGAGCAGTACTTC.

V gene TRBV11-3 combines with J gene TRBJ1-1; D ambiguous. Germline V gene sequence: CDR1 SGHNT, CDR2 YENEEA. The CDR3 contains 13 residues. Trimming removed 3 bases from V and 4 bases from J, with 9 bases in between. CDR3 DNA sequence: TGTGCCAGCAGCTTCGAGGTAGGCACTGAAGCTTTCTTT. Translating gives CASSFEVGTEAFF.

The chain employs TRBV19 and TRBJ1-5; no clear D gene. Germline CDR1 and CDR2: LNHDA and SQIVND (reference sequence). V gave up 3 bases and J gave up 0 bases, with 9 bases separating them. This CDR3 has 15 residues. The CDR3 sequence: CASSIWENSNQPQHF. For the CDR3, the DNA is TGTGCCAGTAGTATTTGGGAGAATAGCAATCAGCCCCAGCATTTT.

This sequence joins TRBV19 and TRBJ2-1, with TRBD2 identical over 10 bases. With V trimmed by 5 bases and J by 2 bases, 3 bases remained unmatched. CDR3 length: 15 residues. From germline, CDR1 is LNHDA and CDR2 SQIVND (reference sequence). CDR3 DNA sequence: TGTGCCAGTAGTTTAGCGGGGGGTCCCTACAATGAGCAGTTCTTC. Protein: CASSLAGGPYNEQFF.

The genes are TRBV11-1 and TRBJ1-1; D might be TRBD1 (6 bases). Germline V CDR1 and CDR2: SGHAT, FQDESV (reference sequence). The CDR3 runs to 13 residues. The V gene lost 1 base and the J gene lost 4 bases, with 7 bases spanning the gap. In nucleotides, the CDR3 is TGTGCCAGCAGCTTAGACAGGGCCACTGAAGCTTTCTTT. Amino acids: CASSLDRATEAFF.